Presented here are 15 T cell receptor beta chains from one specimen sequenced in a study of metastatic and nonmetastatic thyroid tumors (dated by TCRdb to the early 2020s). The library came from PCR. TCRdb shows the sequencer as Illumina HiSeq 4000. TCRdb trimmed public reads at Q25 via fastp, called clones via MiXCR and kept in-frame beta chains. Here the sample has 27,000 or so clones; roughly 25% occur a single time. The ten largest clonotypes hold 5.5% to 7% of the sample. Before undergoing thyroid surgery, none of the patients had been given any kind of treatment. Specimen: blood. The source is a female donor with papillary thyroid cancer or a benign thyroid nodule (not recorded which). Some clones in this sample may be carry-over from other donors' samples.

The table lists this clone with many counts. J is TRBJ2-7 and V is TRBV9; 7 bases line up with TRBD1. Germline V lookup: CDR1 SGDLS, CDR2 YYNGEE. There are 15 residues in the CDR3. Trimming cost V 3 bases and J 5 bases; bases outside gene matches: 11. The chain's CDR3 is CASSATGKGVDEQYF. CDR3 nucleotide sequence: TGTGCCAGCAGCGCGACAGGGAAGGGAGTCGACGAGCAGTACTTC.

The rearrangement joins TRBV6-1 to TRBJ1-3, with D perhaps TRBD1 (6 bases). Germline-derived CDR1 and CDR2 are MNHNS and SASEGT. CDR3 length: 15 amino acids. Trimming left V 7 bases short and J 3 bases short, with 16 bases between. In DNA, the CDR3 is TGTGCCAGCACCTCACCGGGCAGGGGTGGAAACACCATATATTTT. This encodes CASTSPGRGGNTIYF.

The V gene is TRBV18, the J gene TRBJ1-3; D is possibly TRBD1 (6 bases). The CDR3 covers 15 residues. Trimming stripped 6 bases from V and 3 bases from J, with 15 bases between. Germline V gene lookup returns CDR1 KGHSH and CDR2 LQKENI. CDR3 in amino acids: CASSPNRASGNTIYF. CDR3 sequence (DNA): TGTGCCAGCTCTCCGAACAGGGCAAGTGGAAACACCATATATTTT.

The chain employs TRBV7-2 and TRBJ2-5; D not certain. Germline lookup yields CDR1 SGHTA and CDR2 FQGNSA. Trimming pared 3 bases from V and 2 bases from J, leaving 4 bases between. This CDR3 has 12 amino acids. CDR3 bases: TGTGCCAGCAGCTTGACACAAGAGACCCAGTACTTC. The encoded protein is CASSLTQETQYF.

The genes are TRBV6-1 and TRBJ1-1; D remains unclear. CDR1 is MNHNS and CDR2 is SASEGT in the germline V gene. CDR3 size: 12 residues. Trimming removed 7 bases from V and 5 bases from J, with 11 bases in between. CDR3: CASKGVGTEAFF. CDR3 DNA: TGTGCCAGCAAAGGAGTGGGAACTGAAGCTTTCTTT.

The chain employs TRBV28 and TRBJ1-1; weak D call: TRBD1 (6 bases). Between the trimmed V and J ends, which lost 7 bases and 6 bases, there was a span of 15 bases. Germline CDR1 MDHEN, CDR2 SYDVKM. This CDR3 has 13 amino acids. CDR3 protein: CASTLTGIAEAFF. CDR3 DNA: TGTGCCAGCACCCTAACAGGGATCGCTGAAGCTTTCTTT.

This clone has more than one count but fewer than ten. The chain recombines TRBV6-1 with TRBJ1-2; D not resolved. The CDR3 covers 12 residues. In germline, CDR1 is MNHNS, CDR2 SASEGT. Trimming shortened V by 6 bases and J by 4 bases, and 9 bases separated the two germline ends. CDR3 nucleotide sequence: TGTGCCAGCAGCCCTCGGGGCTATGGCTACACCTTC. It is translated as CASSPRGYGYTF.

Concerning this clone: One base away lies a much larger clone, so this may be a sequencing read error. This chain joins TRBV25-1 and TRBJ2-1; D is undetermined. This CDR3 has 13 amino acids. Germline lookup yields CDR1 MGHDK and CDR2 SYGVNS. The CDR3 sequence: CASSEVGNNEQLF. The CDR3 coding sequence is TGTGCCAGCAGTGAAGTGGGTAACAATGAGCAGCTCTTC.

Concerning this clone: At one end the junction does not follow the germline gene, possibly because of a read error. The sample holds other DNA sequences that translate to the same CDR3. This chain links TRBV9 with TRBJ2-1; TRBD2 agrees at 10 bases. Germline CDR1 and CDR2: SGDLS and YYNGEE. This CDR3 has 18 residues. Here the CDR3 DNA reads TGTGCAAGCAGCGTACGCTCCCCAGGACTAGCGGACTACAATGAGCAGTTCTTC. Translating gives CASSVRSPGLADYNEQFF.

The genes are TRBV18 and TRBJ2-7; TRBD2 might be the D (5 bases). The CDR3 has 14 residues. Trimming took 3 bases from V and 4 from J, leaving 13 bases between them. Germline loops: CDR1 KGHSH, CDR2 LQKENI. CDR3: CASSPGSSGYEQYF. The CDR3 DNA is TGTGCCAGCTCACCGGGTTCAAGCGGTTACGAGCAGTACTTC.

Many counts were recorded for this clone. The same CDR3 is also encoded by other DNA sequences in this sample. This chain links TRBV6-1 with TRBJ2-6; TRBD1 matches 7 bases. V dropped 6 bases and J dropped 0; count of bases not matched to a gene: 8. There are 17 residues in the CDR3. Germline V gene data show CDR1 as MNHNS and CDR2 as SASEGT. This chain's CDR3 is CASSRLQGPSGANVLTF. Here the CDR3 DNA reads TGTGCCAGCAGCAGGCTACAGGGGCCCTCTGGGGCCAACGTCCTGACTTTC.

V usage is TRBV7-3 and J usage is TRBJ2-5; 12 bases map to TRBD2. The V and J ends lost 5 bases and 5 bases, in that order; junction bases with no gene match: 15. There are 18 residues in the CDR3. Germline V CDR1 and CDR2: SGHTA, FQGTGA. CDR3 amino acids: CASSPLLAGGLSQETQYF. The CDR3 region has the DNA TGTGCCAGCAGCCCGCTCCTAGCGGGAGGGTTATCCCAGGAGACCCAGTACTTC.

This clone was picked up many times. The chain uses TRBV18 and TRBJ1-1; 9 bases map to TRBD1. With 4 bases clipped from V and 2 bases from J, the junction kept 5 bases outside the gene matches. Germline assignment: CDR1 KGHSH and CDR2 LQKENI. The CDR3 extends over 15 amino acids. The CDR3 sequence: CASSLGTGRNTEAFF. CDR3 DNA: TGTGCCAGCTCACTGGGGACAGGGCGAAACACTGAAGCTTTCTTT.

There are a few counts of this clone. V and J are TRBV24-1 and TRBJ2-1; either TRBD1 or TRBD2 may fit D (5 bases each). Germline V gene lookup returns CDR1 KGHDR and CDR2 SFDVKD. CDR3 length: 14 residues. Between the trimmed V and J ends, which lost 6 bases and 14 bases, there was a span of 22 bases. CDR3 protein: CATSYPPPSGREFF. In nucleotides, the CDR3 is TGTGCCACCAGTTATCCCCCCCCCTCGGGACGAGAGTTCTTC.

This chain joins TRBV20-1 and TRBJ2-3, with TRBD2 matching over 7 bases. CDR1 and CDR2 (germline): DFQATT, SNEGSKA (reference sequence). This CDR3 region has 15 residues. V lost 2 bases and J lost 4; bases outside the gene matches: 9. CDR3 sequence: CSARTTAGVPDTQYF. The CDR3 DNA reads as TGCAGTGCTAGAACAACGGCGGGAGTACCAGATACGCAGTATTTT.